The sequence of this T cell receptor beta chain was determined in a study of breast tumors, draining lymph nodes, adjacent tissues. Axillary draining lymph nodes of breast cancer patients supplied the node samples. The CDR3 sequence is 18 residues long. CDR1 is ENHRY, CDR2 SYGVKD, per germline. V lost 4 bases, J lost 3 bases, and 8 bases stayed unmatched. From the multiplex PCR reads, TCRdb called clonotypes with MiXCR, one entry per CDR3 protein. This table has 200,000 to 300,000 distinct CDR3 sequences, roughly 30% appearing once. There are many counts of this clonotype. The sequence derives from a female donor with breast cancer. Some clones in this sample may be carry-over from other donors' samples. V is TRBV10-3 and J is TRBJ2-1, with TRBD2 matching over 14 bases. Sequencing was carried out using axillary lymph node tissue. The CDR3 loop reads CAISGRGTSGSIYNEQFF. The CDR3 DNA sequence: TGTGCCATCAGTGGCCGCGGGACTAGCGGGAGCATCTACAATGAGCAGTTCTTC.